This T cell receptor beta chain appears in the sequencing data of a study of CD8 T cells in Susac syndrome. Study background: There were Susac syndrome patients who were therapy-naive at blood draw, others on corticosteroids, and others on intravenous immunoglobulin alone. General observations from the study: Clonal expansion of CD8+ cells in Susac peaked in TEMRA cells (and in active patients).

Patients with Susac syndrome fulfilled recently defined diagnostic criteria for definite or probable disease. Reverse transcription used about 0.5 to 1 ug RNA and random hexamers. TCRdb redid the calling of the immunoSEQ multiplex PCR reads with MiXCR, one entry per CDR3 protein. The sample holds about 110,000 distinct CDR3 sequences; roughly 95% are singletons and the top ten take about 0.41%. A note on this clonotype: The target antigen is unknown.

The CDR3 has 14 residues. CDR1 and CDR2 (germline): MNHEY, SVGAGI. Trimming shortened V by 6 bases and J by 3 bases, and 14 bases separated the two germline ends. Sequenced input: CD8+ T cells from PBMCs. The receptor comes from a human donor with Susac syndrome. The rearrangement links TRBV6-5 to TRBJ1-1; D unclear. The DNA for the CDR3 is TGTGCCAGCAGGTACAGTGTTCTAGACACTGAAGCTTTCTTT. Protein sequence: CASRYSVLDTEAFF.